What follows describes a single T cell receptor beta chain. In the authors' methods: Amplifying reference gene primers gave estimates of nucleated cell counts. The assay was immunoSEQ multiplex PCR, and TCRdb's table has in-frame clones only and misses some. V, J and clone size derive from that table, while D and trimming were established from the DNA sequence. The sample gives roughly 410,000 clones, 89% of which show up once; roughly 1.6% is in the top ten. V dropped 3 bases and J dropped 5 bases, with 7 bases sitting between them. The CDR3 is made up of 13 amino acids. Germline CDR1 and CDR2: LNHDA and SQIVND (reference sequence). This record comes from a study of blood T cell repertoires in COVID-19. About the study: Italy, Spain and the United States were the sources of the convalescent and acute COVID-19 samples. T cells, B-cell-depleted T cells, or PBMCs provided the cDNA or gDNA that served as material.

The receptor's source is a woman in her thirties or forties with COVID-19, enrolled during active disease. The chain carries TRBV19 and TRBJ2-2; the D is unclear. Sample: peripheral blood. CDR3 nucleotide sequence: TGTGCCAGTAGTATTATCAGTACCGGGGAGCTGTTTTTT. This encodes CASSIISTGELFF. Full variable domain (outside the CDR3, taken from reference TRBV19 and TRBJ2-2): DGGITQSPKYLFRKEGQNVTLSCEQNLNHDAMYWYRQDPGQGLRLIYYSQIVNDFQKGDIAEGYSVSREKKESFPLTVTSAQKNPTAFYLCASSIISTGELFFGEGSRLTVL.